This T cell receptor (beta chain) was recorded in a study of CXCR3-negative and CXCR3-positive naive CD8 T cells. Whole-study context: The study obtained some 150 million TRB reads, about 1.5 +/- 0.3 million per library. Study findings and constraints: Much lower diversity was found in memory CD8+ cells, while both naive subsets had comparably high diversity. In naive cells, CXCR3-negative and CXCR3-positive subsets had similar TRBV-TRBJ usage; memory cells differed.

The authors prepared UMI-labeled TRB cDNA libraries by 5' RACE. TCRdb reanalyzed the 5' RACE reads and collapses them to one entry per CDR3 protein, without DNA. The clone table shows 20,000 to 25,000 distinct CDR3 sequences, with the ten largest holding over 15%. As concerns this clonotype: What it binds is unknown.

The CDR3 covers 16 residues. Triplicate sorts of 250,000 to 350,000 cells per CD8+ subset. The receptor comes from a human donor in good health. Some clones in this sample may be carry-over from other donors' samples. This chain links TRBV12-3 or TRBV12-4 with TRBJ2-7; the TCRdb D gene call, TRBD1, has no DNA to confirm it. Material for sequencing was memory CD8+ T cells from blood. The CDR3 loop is CASSLEVVTGAYEQYF.